This T cell receptor (beta chain) was recovered during a study of T cells after yellow fever vaccination. Study results and limitations: Abundant bulk-derived clonotypes could contaminate FACS-sorted repertoires. CD4 and CD8 compartments shared a small share of clonotypes, likely from convergent recombination.

This clonotype was detected only a few times. The antigen remains undetermined. 5'RACE template switching produced TCR cDNA carrying a universal primer site and UMIs. Each CDR3 protein gets one entry after TCRdb re-called the 5' RACE reads with MiXCR. The repertoire has roughly 500,000 distinct CDR3 sequences, under 25% of them found once; the top ten carry over 11%. The germline V and J ends were trimmed by 4 bases and 9 bases, with 17 bases remaining between them. The CDR3 covers 14 residues. Germline V lookup: CDR1 SGHDT, CDR2 YYEEEE. This TCR was sampled from a man aged 25 to 40 who received the YFV17D yellow fever vaccine. The sample was PBMCs, taken 15 days after the yellow fever booster vaccination. The chain combines TRBV5-6 with TRBJ2-4; a possible D gene is TRBD1 (6 bases). CDR3 protein: CASSDRDTGSIQYF. CDR3 in DNA: TGTGCCAGCAGCGACCGGGACACAGGCAGCATTCAGTACTTC.